This is a list of T cell receptor beta chains from one sample in a study of CD8 T cells in Susac syndrome. MiXCR, applied by TCRdb to the immunoSEQ multiplex PCR reads, yields one record per CDR3 protein. The sample records some 150,000 distinct CDR3 sequences, roughly 95% being singletons. The sample was CD8+ T cells from PBMCs. These receptors were collected from a human donor with multiple sclerosis. CDR3s leave out the opening cysteine and the closing phenylalanine or tryptophan. The order of the fields is clone size, J gene, CDR3 length, V gene, CDR3 protein. Only part of the rows carry a size: once, few, many, or a class if the clone is expanded.

clone size: .; J gene: TRBJ1-1; CDR3 length: 14; V gene: TRBV2; CDR3 protein: ASSETQEQRNTEAF
clone size: .; J gene: TRBJ1-1; CDR3 length: 10; V gene: TRBV19; CDR3 protein: ASSRFSEEAF
clone size: .; J gene: TRBJ2-3; CDR3 length: 15; V gene: TRBV3-1; CDR3 protein: ASSQGVAGGLQDTQY
clone size: .; J gene: TRBJ1-2; CDR3 length: 11; V gene: TRBV13; CDR3 protein: ASSLGTYYGYT
clone size: once; J gene: TRBJ1-1; CDR3 length: 12; V gene: TRBV9; CDR3 protein: ASSGRAMNTEAF
clone size: .; J gene: TRBJ1-1; CDR3 length: 12; V gene: TRBV3-1; CDR3 protein: ASSQGKGNTEAF
clone size: once; J gene: TRBJ1-4; CDR3 length: 11; V gene: TRBV12-3/TRBV12-4; CDR3 protein: ASSIGRFEKLF
clone size: once; J gene: TRBJ1-5; CDR3 length: 14; V gene: TRBV14; CDR3 protein: ASSQEEGYSNQPQH
clone size: .; J gene: TRBJ1-2; CDR3 length: 12; V gene: TRBV20-1; CDR3 protein: SARDLRENYGYT
clone size: .; J gene: TRBJ2-5; CDR3 length: 12; V gene: TRBV6-6; CDR3 protein: ASRVTSIRETQY
clone size: .; J gene: TRBJ2-1; CDR3 length: 11; V gene: TRBV7-9; CDR3 protein: ASSLGPAGEQF
clone size: .; J gene: TRBJ1-3; CDR3 length: 11; V gene: TRBV30; CDR3 protein: AWSSGVGNTIY
clone size: .; J gene: TRBJ2-2; CDR3 length: 14; V gene: TRBV5-4; CDR3 protein: ASTGGSDANTGELF
clone size: .; J gene: TRBJ1-1; CDR3 length: 12; V gene: TRBV7-9; CDR3 protein: ASRQGNFGTEAF
clone size: .; J gene: TRBJ2-1; CDR3 length: 13; V gene: TRBV29-1; CDR3 protein: SVESGTVMGNEQF
clone size: few; J gene: TRBJ2-3; CDR3 length: 12; V gene: TRBV27; CDR3 protein: ASSYGGSTDTQY
clone size: .; J gene: TRBJ1-2; CDR3 length: 10; V gene: TRBV29-1; CDR3 protein: SVGDLLGGYT
clone size: .; J gene: TRBJ2-1; CDR3 length: 11; V gene: TRBV9; CDR3 protein: ASSTGRGDEQF
clone size: .; J gene: TRBJ2-3; CDR3 length: 14; V gene: TRBV29-1; CDR3 protein: SVEDWQGGGTDTQY
clone size: .; J gene: TRBJ1-1; CDR3 length: 7; V gene: TRBV12-3/TRBV12-4; CDR3 protein: ASGGEAF
clone size: .; J gene: TRBJ1-5; CDR3 length: 13; V gene: TRBV3-1; CDR3 protein: ASSRSSAGIQPQH
clone size: .; J gene: TRBJ2-7; CDR3 length: 16; V gene: TRBV6-5; CDR3 protein: ASSYSRSVRAYTYEQY
clone size: once; J gene: TRBJ2-3; CDR3 length: 11; V gene: TRBV7-7; CDR3 protein: ASSATVADTQY
clone size: .; J gene: TRBJ2-7; CDR3 length: 11; V gene: TRBV30; CDR3 protein: AWSTGQSYEQY
clone size: .; J gene: TRBJ2-3; CDR3 length: 13; V gene: TRBV7-9; CDR3 protein: ASSLGSTGTDTQY
clone size: once; J gene: TRBJ2-1; CDR3 length: 16; V gene: TRBV7-9; CDR3 protein: ASSLPRLGTRGYNEQF
clone size: .; J gene: TRBJ1-2; CDR3 length: 10; V gene: TRBV18; CDR3 protein: ASSPGTGDYT
clone size: .; J gene: TRBJ2-1; CDR3 length: 14; V gene: TRBV9; CDR3 protein: ASSAKTSGPFNEQF
clone size: .; J gene: TRBJ2-7; CDR3 length: 12; V gene: TRBV27; CDR3 protein: ASSPGLPTYEQY
clone size: .; J gene: TRBJ1-2; CDR3 length: 12; V gene: TRBV20-1; CDR3 protein: SATSDRPNYGYT
clone size: .; J gene: TRBJ1-5; CDR3 length: 12; V gene: TRBV15; CDR3 protein: ATSRDTYDQPQH
clone size: .; J gene: TRBJ1-1; CDR3 length: 10; V gene: TRBV2; CDR3 protein: ASSEGDTEAF
clone size: .; J gene: TRBJ2-3; CDR3 length: 9; V gene: TRBV20-1; CDR3 protein: SAREGYTQY
clone size: .; J gene: TRBJ2-5; CDR3 length: 11; V gene: TRBV15; CDR3 protein: ATSRDVEGTQY
clone size: .; J gene: TRBJ2-1; CDR3 length: 15; V gene: TRBV9; CDR3 protein: ASSPGGAQGEYNEQF
clone size: .; J gene: TRBJ1-3; CDR3 length: 15; V gene: TRBV20-1; CDR3 protein: SAVPETPNGSGNTIY
clone size: .; J gene: TRBJ2-7; CDR3 length: 12; V gene: TRBV9; CDR3 protein: ASSSDMSSYEQY
clone size: once; J gene: TRBJ1-1; CDR3 length: 12; V gene: TRBV4-2; CDR3 protein: ASSQVISGTEAF
clone size: .; J gene: TRBJ2-5; CDR3 length: 11; V gene: TRBV29-1; CDR3 protein: SVASLLRETQY
clone size: .; J gene: TRBJ2-1; CDR3 length: 12; V gene: TRBV6-2/TRBV6-3; CDR3 protein: ASSSQGAFNEQF
clone size: .; J gene: TRBJ1-2; CDR3 length: 12; V gene: TRBV5-1; CDR3 protein: ASSGTDRHYGYT